This is a list of T cell receptor beta chains from one sample in a study of regulatory T cells in long-lasting Graves disease. TCRdb passed the multiplex PCR reads through MiXCR, listing each CDR3 protein once. The repertoire holds some 400,000 distinct CDR3 sequences, 14% to 15% seen once, with 16% in the top ten. The same sample was also studied in work on T cells in Graves' hyperthyroidism and ophthalmopathy.

Here the sequenced sample was peripheral blood mononuclear cells (PBMCs), taken at new diagnosis, from a patient treated with antithyroid drugs. These receptors were taken from a woman aged 30 to 39 with Graves disease. Each CDR3 is given with its conserved first and last residue. Fields, in order: J gene, D gene, V gene, clone size, CDR3 protein, CDR3 DNA. A D gene is named only where the DNA matches it firmly. The size field is filled for only some rows; it gives once, few, many or a size class.

J gene: TRBJ2-1; D gene: TRBD1; V gene: TRBV7-2; clone size: NA; CDR3 protein: CASSSTGQGASVEQFF; CDR3 DNA: TGTGCCAGCAGCTCCACAGGACAGGGGGCGTCGGTTGAGCAGTTCTTC
J gene: TRBJ2-1; D gene: TRBD2; V gene: TRBV7-9; clone size: NA; CDR3 protein: CASSLGKPAGGPVLFF; CDR3 DNA: TGTGCCAGCAGCTTAGGCAAGCCAGCGGGAGGGCCAGTGCTGTTCTTC
J gene: TRBJ2-1; D gene: TRBD2; V gene: TRBV25-1; clone size: few; CDR3 protein: CASSERLAGNEQFF; CDR3 DNA: TGTGCCAGCAGTGAAAGACTAGCGGGCAATGAGCAGTTCTTC
J gene: TRBJ2-3; D gene: TRBD2; V gene: TRBV7-3; clone size: many; CDR3 protein: CASSLMGTSSDTQYF; CDR3 DNA: TGTGCCAGCAGCTTAATGGGGACTAGCTCAGATACGCAGTATTTT
J gene: TRBJ1-2; D gene: NA; V gene: TRBV7-9; clone size: many; CDR3 protein: CASSFPRARDGYTF; CDR3 DNA: TGTGCCAGCAGCTTCCCCAGGGCCCGCGATGGCTACACCTTC
J gene: TRBJ2-1; D gene: NA; V gene: TRBV7-8; clone size: many; CDR3 protein: CASSLGGVSSYNEQFF; CDR3 DNA: TGTGCCAGCAGCTTAGGGGGGGTTAGCTCCTACAATGAGCAGTTCTTC
J gene: TRBJ1-1; D gene: NA; V gene: TRBV5-1; clone size: NA; CDR3 protein: CASSPTAGGAFF; CDR3 DNA: TGCGCCAGCAGCCCGACTGCAGGCGGGGCTTTCTTT
J gene: TRBJ2-5; D gene: NA; V gene: TRBV7-9; clone size: many; CDR3 protein: CASSSGTPIQETQYF; CDR3 DNA: TGTGCCAGCAGCTCAGGGACCCCCATCCAAGAGACCCAGTACTTC
J gene: TRBJ2-7; D gene: NA; V gene: TRBV12-3/TRBV12-4; clone size: many; CDR3 protein: CASSFAVVSSYEQYF; CDR3 DNA: TGTGCCAGCAGTTTCGCAGTTGTAAGCTCCTACGAGCAGTACTTC
J gene: TRBJ2-1; D gene: NA; V gene: TRBV7-9; clone size: many; CDR3 protein: CASSPVPTGEQFF; CDR3 DNA: TGTGCCAGCAGCCCCGTCCCCACAGGAGAGCAGTTCTTC
J gene: TRBJ2-7; D gene: TRBD1; V gene: TRBV4-1; clone size: NA; CDR3 protein: CASSQHLASSGQIYEQYF; CDR3 DNA: TGCGCCAGCAGCCAACACCTGGCAAGTTCGGGACAGATCTACGAGCAGTACTTC
J gene: TRBJ1-1; D gene: NA; V gene: TRBV12-3/TRBV12-4; clone size: few; CDR3 protein: CASSLTSAEAFF; CDR3 DNA: TGTGCCAGCAGTCTGACAAGCGCTGAAGCTTTCTTT
J gene: TRBJ2-3; D gene: NA; V gene: TRBV15; clone size: many; CDR3 protein: CATSPRLGIGDTQYF; CDR3 DNA: TGTGCCACCAGCCCTAGGTTGGGGATAGGAGATACGCAGTATTTT
J gene: TRBJ2-3; D gene: TRBD1; V gene: TRBV29-1; clone size: many; CDR3 protein: CSEGQLGNRGTDTQYF; CDR3 DNA: TGCAGCGAGGGACAGCTTGGAAACAGGGGCACAGATACGCAGTATTTT